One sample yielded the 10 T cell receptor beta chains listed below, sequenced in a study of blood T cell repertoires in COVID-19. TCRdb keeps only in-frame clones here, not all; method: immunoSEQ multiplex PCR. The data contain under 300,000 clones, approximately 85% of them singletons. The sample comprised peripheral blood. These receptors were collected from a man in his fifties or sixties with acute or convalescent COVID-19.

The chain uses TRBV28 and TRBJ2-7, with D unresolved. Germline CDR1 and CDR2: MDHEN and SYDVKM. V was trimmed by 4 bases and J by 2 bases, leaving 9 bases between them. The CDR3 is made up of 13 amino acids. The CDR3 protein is CASSSQVPYEQYF. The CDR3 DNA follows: TGTGCCAGCAGTTCACAAGTACCCTACGAGCAGTACTTC.

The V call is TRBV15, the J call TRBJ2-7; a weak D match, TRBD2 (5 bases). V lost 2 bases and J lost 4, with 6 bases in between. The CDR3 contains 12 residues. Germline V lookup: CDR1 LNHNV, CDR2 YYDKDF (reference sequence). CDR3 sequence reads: CATSRRGYEQYF. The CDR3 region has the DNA TGTGCCACCAGCAGACGCGGGTACGAGCAGTACTTC.

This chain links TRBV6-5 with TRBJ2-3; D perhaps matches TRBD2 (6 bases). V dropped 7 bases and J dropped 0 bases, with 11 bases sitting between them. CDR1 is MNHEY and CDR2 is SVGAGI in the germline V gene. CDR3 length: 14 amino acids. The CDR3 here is CASNRGTSTDTQYF. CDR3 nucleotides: TGTGCCAGCAACCGGGGGACTAGCACAGATACGCAGTATTTT.

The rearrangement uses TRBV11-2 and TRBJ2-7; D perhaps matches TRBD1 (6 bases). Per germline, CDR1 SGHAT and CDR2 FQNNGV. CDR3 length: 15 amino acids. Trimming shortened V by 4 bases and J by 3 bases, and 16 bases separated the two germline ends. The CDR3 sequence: CASSSPRDTDYEQYF. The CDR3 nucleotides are TGTGCCAGCAGCTCACCCCGGGACACCGACTACGAGCAGTACTTC.

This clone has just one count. As DNA, the CDR3 is TGTGCCAGCAGTTACACAGTGGGGGGGCTAGCTGAAGCTTTCTTT. Translated, it gives CASSYTVGGLAEAFF. J is TRBJ1-1 and V is TRBV6-5; TRBD1 is a possible D gene (6 bases). V was pared by 2 bases and J by 6 bases, with 16 bases between. The CDR3 length is 15 residues. The germline V gene encodes CDR1 MNHEY and CDR2 SVGAGI.

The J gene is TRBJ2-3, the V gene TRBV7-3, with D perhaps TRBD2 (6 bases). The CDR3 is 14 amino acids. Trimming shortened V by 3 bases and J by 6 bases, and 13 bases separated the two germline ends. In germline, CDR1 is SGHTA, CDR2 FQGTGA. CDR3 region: CASSLEGLEDTQYF. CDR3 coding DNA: TGTGCCAGCAGCTTGGAGGGGTTAGAGGATACGCAGTATTTT.

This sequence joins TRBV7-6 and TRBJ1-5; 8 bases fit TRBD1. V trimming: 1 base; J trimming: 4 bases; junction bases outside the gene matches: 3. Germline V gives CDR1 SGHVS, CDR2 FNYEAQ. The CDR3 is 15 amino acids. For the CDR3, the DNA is TGTGCCAGCAGCTTAGATACAGGGGGAAATCAGCCCCAGCATTTT. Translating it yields CASSLDTGGNQPQHF.

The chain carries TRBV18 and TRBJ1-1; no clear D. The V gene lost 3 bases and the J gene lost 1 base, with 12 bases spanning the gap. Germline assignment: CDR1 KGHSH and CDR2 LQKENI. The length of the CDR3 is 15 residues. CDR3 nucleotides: TGTGCCAGCTCACCGATTGGACTGAGGAACACTGAAGCTTTCTTT. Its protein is CASSPIGLRNTEAFF.

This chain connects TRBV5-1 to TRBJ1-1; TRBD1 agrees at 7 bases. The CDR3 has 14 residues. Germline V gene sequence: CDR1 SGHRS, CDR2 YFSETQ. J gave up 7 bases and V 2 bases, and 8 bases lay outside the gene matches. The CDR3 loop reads CASSFSGQALEAFF. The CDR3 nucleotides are TGCGCCAGCAGCTTTAGTGGACAGGCCCTTGAAGCTTTCTTT.

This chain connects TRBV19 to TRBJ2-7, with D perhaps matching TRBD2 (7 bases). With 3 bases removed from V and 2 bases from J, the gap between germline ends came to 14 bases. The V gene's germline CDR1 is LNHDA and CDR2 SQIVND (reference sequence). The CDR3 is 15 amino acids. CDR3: CASSIGGPNPYEQYF. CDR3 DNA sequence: TGTGCCAGTAGTATCGGGGGGCCTAACCCCTACGAGCAGTACTTC. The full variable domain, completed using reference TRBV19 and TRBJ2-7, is DGGITQSPKYLFRKEGQNVTLSCEQNLNHDAMYWYRQDPGQGLRLIYYSQIVNDFQKGDIAEGYSVSREKKESFPLTVTSAQKNPTAFYLCASSIGGPNPYEQYFGPGTRLTVT.